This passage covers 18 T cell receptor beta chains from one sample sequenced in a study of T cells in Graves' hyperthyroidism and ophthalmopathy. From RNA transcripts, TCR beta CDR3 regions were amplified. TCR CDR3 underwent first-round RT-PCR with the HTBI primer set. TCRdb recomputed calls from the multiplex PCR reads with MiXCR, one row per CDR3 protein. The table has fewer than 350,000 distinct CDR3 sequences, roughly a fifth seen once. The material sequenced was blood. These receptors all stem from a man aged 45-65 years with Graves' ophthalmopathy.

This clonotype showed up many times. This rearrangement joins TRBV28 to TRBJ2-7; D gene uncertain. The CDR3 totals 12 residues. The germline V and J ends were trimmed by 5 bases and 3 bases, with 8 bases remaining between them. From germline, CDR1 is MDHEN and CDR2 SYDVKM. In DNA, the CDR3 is TGTGCCAGCAGTGTCCTAGGCTACGAGCAGTACTTC. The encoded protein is CASSVLGYEQYF. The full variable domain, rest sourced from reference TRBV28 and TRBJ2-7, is DVKVTQSSRYLVKRTGEKVFLECVQDMDHENMFWYRQDPGLGLRLIYFSYDVKMKEKGDIPEGYSVSREKKERFSLILESASTNQTSMYLCASSVLGYEQYFGPGTRLTVT.

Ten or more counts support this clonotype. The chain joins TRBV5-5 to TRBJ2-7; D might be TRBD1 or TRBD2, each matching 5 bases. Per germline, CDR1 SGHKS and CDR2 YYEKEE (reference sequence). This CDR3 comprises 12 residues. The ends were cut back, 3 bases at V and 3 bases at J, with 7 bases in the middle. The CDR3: CASSWDHYEQYF. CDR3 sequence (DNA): TGTGCCAGCAGCTGGGACCACTACGAGCAGTACTTC.

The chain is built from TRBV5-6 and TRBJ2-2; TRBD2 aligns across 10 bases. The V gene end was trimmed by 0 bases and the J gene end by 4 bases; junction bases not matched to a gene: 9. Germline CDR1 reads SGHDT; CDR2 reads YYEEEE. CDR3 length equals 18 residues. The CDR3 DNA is TGTGCCAGCAGCTTGGGTTCCCCTCTAGCGGGGGTCACCGGGGAGCTGTTTTTT. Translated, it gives CASSLGSPLAGVTGELFF.

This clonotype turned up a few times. CDR3 amino acids: CASSQARTDSYGYTF. The CDR3 DNA reads as TGTGCCAGCAGCCAAGCGCGGACAGACTCGTACGGCTACACCTTC. The chain employs TRBV14 and TRBJ1-2; TRBD1 is a possible D gene (6 bases). The germline V gene has CDR1 SGHDN and CDR2 FVKESK. This CDR3 is 15 amino acids long. Deletions cut 1 base from V and 8 bases from J, with 17 bases between.

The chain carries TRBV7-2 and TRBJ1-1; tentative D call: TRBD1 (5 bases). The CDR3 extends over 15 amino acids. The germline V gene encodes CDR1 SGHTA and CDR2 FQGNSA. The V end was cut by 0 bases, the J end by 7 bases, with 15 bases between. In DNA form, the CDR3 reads TGTGCCAGCAGCTTAGCGCTACGGGGCCGAAATGAAGCTTTCTTT. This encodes CASSLALRGRNEAFF.

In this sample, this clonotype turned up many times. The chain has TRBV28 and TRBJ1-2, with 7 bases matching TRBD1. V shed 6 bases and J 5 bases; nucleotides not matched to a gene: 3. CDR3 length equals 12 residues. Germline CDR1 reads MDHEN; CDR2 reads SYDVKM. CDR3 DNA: TGTGCCAGCAGGACAGGGTCGTATGGCTACACCTTC. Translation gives CASRTGSYGYTF.

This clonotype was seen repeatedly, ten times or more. The CDR3 DNA sequence: TGTGCCAGCAGCCAAACGACCCGGGGCGAGCAGTACTTC. It is translated as CASSQTTRGEQYF. V usage is TRBV3-1 and J usage is TRBJ2-7, with D perhaps TRBD2 (5 bases). CDR3 size: 13 residues. Germline loops: CDR1 LGHDT, CDR2 YNNKEL (reference sequence). Trimming pared 2 bases from V and 6 bases from J, leaving 11 bases between.

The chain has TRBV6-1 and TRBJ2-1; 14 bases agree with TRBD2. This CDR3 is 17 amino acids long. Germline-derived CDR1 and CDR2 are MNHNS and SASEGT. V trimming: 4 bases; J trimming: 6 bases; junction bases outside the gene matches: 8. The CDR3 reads CASSALPTSGRGNEQFF. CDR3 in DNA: TGTGCCAGCAGTGCCCTACCGACTAGCGGGAGGGGCAATGAGCAGTTCTTC.

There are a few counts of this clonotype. CDR3 DNA: TGTGCCAGCTCGGCTAAGACTAGCGGATACCCCAATGAGCAGTTCTTC. Translation: CASSAKTSGYPNEQFF. The V call is TRBV18, the J call TRBJ2-1; 9 bases match TRBD2. The trim removed 6 bases at V and 6 bases at J, leaving 12 bases unmatched. The CDR3 has 16 residues. Germline V CDR1 and CDR2: KGHSH, LQKENI.

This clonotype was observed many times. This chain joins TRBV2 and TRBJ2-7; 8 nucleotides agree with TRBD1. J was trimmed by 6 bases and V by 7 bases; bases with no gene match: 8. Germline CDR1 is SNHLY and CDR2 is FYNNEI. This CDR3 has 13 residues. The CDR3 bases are TGTGCCAGCAACGGGGACAGGTCTGGCGAGCAGTACTTC. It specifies CASNGDRSGEQYF.

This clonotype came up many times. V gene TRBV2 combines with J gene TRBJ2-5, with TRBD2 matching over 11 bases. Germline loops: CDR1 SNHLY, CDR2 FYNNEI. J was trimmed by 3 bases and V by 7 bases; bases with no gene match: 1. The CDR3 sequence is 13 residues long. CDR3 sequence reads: CASMTSGKETQYF. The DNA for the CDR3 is TGTGCCAGCATGACTAGCGGGAAAGAGACCCAGTACTTC.

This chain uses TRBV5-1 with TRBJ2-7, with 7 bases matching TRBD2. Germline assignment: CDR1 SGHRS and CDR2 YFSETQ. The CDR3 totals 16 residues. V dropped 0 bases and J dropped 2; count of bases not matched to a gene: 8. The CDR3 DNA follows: TGCGCCAGCAGCTTGGTTAGCGGGTACACCCCCTACGAGCAGTACTTC. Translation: CASSLVSGYTPYEQYF.

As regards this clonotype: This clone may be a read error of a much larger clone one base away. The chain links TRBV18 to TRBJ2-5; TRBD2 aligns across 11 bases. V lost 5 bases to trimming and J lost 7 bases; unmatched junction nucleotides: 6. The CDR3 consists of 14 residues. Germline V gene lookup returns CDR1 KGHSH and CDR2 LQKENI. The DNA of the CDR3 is TGTGCCAGCTCATCCACTAGCGGGAGAGGGACCCAGTACTTC. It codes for CASSSTSGRGTQYF.

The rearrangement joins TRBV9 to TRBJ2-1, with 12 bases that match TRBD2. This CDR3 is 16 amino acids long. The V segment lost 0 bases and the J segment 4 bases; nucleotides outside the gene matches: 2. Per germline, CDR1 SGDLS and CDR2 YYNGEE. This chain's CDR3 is CASSVGGLAGYNEQFF. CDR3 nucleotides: TGTGCCAGCAGCGTAGGGGGACTAGCGGGTTACAATGAGCAGTTCTTC.

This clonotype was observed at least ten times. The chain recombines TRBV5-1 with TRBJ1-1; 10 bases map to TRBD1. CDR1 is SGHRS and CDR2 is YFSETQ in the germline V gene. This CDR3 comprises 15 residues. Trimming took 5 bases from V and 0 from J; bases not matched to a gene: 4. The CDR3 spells CASRVGQGMNTEAFF. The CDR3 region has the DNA TGCGCCAGCAGGGTGGGACAGGGGATGAACACTGAAGCTTTCTTT.

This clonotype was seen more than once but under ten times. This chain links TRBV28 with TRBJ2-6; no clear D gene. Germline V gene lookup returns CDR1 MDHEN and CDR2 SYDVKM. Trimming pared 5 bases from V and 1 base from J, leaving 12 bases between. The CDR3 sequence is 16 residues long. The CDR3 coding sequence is TGTGCCAGCAGTGGACCCCCTAGGTCTGGGGCCAACGTCCTGACTTTC. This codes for CASSGPPRSGANVLTF. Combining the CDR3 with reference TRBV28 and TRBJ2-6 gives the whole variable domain DVKVTQSSRYLVKRTGEKVFLECVQDMDHENMFWYRQDPGLGLRLIYFSYDVKMKEKGDIPEGYSVSREKKERFSLILESASTNQTSMYLCASSGPPRSGANVLTFGAGSRLTVL.

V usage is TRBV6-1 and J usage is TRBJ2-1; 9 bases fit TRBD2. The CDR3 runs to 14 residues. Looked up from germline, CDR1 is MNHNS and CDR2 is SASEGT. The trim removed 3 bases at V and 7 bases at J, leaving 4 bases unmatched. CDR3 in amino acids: CASSEIAGENEQFF. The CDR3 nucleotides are TGTGCCAGCAGTGAGATAGCGGGAGAAAATGAGCAGTTCTTC.

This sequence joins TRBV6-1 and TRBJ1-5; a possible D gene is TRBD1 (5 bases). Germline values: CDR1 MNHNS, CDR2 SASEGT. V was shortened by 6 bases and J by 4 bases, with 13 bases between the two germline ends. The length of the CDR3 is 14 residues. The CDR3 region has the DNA TGTGCCAGCAGCGGGGACGGGGGGAATCAGCCCCAGCATTTT. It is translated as CASSGDGGNQPQHF.